This TCR beta chain was identified during a study of technical replicates of blood from a handful of donors. The V gene end was trimmed by 1 base and the J gene end by 4 bases; junction bases not matched to a gene: 4. The CDR3 has 15 amino acids. The germline V gene encodes CDR1 SGHTA and CDR2 FQGNSA. Produced via immunoSEQ multiplex PCR; TCRdb's table is partial and in-frame only. The data show about 62,000 clones, more than 70% seen once. This sequence was found in a human donor in good health. Some clones in this sample may be carry-over from other donors' samples. Material for sequencing was PBMCs. The chain carries TRBV7-2 and TRBJ2-7; the match to TRBD1 covers 10 bases. CDR3 coding DNA: TGTGCCAGCAGCTTAGTTTTGGGACAGGGGTACGAGCAGTACTTC. Translation: CASSLVLGQGYEQYF.